This T cell receptor (beta chain) originates from a study of T cell changes during pregnancy in multiple sclerosis. Trimming took off 2 bases at V and 9 bases at J, with 7 bases between the two ends. Germline V gene data show CDR1 as ENHRY and CDR2 as SYGVKD. This CDR3 is built from 12 residues. Assay: immunoSEQ multiplex PCR; the TCRdb copy retains only in-frame clones and omits some. The table shows approximately 29,000 clones, with just over 90% occurring only once. The material was CD8+ T cells from peripheral blood mononuclear cells, obtained before pregnancy. The chain recombines TRBV10-3 with TRBJ1-4; maybe TRBD1 (5 bases). This receptor was identified in a female donor with multiple sclerosis, enrolled in a pregnancy study. The CDR3 DNA reads as TGTGCCATCAGTGAGGGGGGGAAAAAACTGTTTTTT. This sequence encodes CAISEGGKKLFF.